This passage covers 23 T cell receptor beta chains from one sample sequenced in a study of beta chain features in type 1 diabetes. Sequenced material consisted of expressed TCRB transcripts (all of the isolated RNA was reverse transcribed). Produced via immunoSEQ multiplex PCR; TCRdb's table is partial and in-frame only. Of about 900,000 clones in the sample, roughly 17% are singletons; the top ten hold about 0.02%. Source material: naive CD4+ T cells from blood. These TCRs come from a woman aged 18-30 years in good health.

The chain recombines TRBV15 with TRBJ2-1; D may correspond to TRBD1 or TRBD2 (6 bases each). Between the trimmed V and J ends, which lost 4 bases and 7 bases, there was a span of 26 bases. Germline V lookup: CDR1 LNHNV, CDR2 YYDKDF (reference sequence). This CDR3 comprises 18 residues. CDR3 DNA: TGTGCCACCAGCACGCAAAACTTCTTTACAGGGACTGGGAATGAGCAGTTCTTC. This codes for CATSTQNFFTGTGNEQFF.

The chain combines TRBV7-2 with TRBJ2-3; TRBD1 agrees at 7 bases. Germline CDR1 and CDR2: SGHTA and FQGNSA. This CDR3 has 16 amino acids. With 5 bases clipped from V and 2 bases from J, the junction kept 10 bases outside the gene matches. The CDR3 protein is CASSLGTAMVTDTQYF. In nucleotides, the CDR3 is TGTGCCAGCAGCCTAGGGACAGCGATGGTCACAGATACGCAGTATTTT.

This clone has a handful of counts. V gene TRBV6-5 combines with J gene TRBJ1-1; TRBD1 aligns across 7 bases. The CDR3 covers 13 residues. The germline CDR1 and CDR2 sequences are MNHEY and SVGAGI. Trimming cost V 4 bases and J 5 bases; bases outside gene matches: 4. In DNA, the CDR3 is TGTGCCAGCAGTTTTCAGGGGGAAACTGAAGCTTTCTTT. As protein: CASSFQGETEAFF.

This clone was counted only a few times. CDR3: CASSRDRVFASNQPQHF. DNA for the CDR3: TGTGCCAGCAGCCGCGACAGGGTCTTCGCTAGCAATCAGCCCCAGCATTTT. The V call is TRBV7-8, the J call TRBJ1-5; 7 nucleotides line up with TRBD1. Unmatched junction bases numbered 10, after V lost 5 bases and J lost 0 bases. Germline CDR1 and CDR2: SGHVS and FQNEAQ. The CDR3 is 17 amino acids.

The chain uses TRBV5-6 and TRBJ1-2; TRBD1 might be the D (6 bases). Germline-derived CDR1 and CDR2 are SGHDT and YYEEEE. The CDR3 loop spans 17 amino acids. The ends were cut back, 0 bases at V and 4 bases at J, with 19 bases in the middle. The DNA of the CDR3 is TGTGCCAGCAGCTTGGGCTCGGGGGGCCGTCCCGCCTATGGCTACACCTTC. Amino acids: CASSLGSGGRPAYGYTF.

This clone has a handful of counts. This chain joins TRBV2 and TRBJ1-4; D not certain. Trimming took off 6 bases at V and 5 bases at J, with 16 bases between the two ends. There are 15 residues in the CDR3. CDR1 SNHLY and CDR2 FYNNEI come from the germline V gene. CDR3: CASSRREGSNEKLFF. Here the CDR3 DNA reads TGTGCCAGCAGCCGCCGGGAGGGATCGAATGAAAAACTGTTTTTT.

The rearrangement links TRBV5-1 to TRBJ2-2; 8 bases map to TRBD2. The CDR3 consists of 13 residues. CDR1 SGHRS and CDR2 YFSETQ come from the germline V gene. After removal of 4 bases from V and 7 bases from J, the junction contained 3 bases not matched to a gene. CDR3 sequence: CASSPGTSGELFF. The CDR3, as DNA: TGCGCCAGCAGCCCGGGGACTAGCGGGGAGCTGTTTTTT.

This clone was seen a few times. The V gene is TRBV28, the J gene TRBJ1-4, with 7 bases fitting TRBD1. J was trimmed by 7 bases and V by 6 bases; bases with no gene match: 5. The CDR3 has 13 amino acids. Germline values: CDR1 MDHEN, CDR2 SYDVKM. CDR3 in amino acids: CASRPTGTEKLFF. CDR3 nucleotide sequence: TGTGCCAGCAGACCGACAGGGACTGAAAAACTGTTTTTT.

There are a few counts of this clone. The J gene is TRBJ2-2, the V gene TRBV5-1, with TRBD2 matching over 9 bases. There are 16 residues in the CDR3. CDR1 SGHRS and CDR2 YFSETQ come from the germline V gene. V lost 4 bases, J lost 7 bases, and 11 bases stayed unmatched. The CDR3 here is CASSQREGAGGGELFF. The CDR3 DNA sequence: TGCGCCAGCAGCCAGAGAGAAGGAGCGGGAGGCGGGGAGCTGTTTTTT. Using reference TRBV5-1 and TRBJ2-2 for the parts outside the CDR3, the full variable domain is KAGVTQTPRYLIKTRGQQVTLSCSPISGHRSVSWYQQTPGQGLQFLFEYFSETQRNKGNFPGRFSGRQFSNSRSEMNVSTLELGDSALYLCASSQREGAGGGELFFGEGSRLTVL.

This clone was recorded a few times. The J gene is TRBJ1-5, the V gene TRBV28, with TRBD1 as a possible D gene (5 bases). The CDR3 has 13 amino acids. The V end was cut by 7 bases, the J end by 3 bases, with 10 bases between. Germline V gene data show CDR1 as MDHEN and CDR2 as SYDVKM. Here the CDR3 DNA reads TGTGCCAGCAAGACAGTCCCCAATCAGCCCCAGCATTTT. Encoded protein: CASKTVPNQPQHF.

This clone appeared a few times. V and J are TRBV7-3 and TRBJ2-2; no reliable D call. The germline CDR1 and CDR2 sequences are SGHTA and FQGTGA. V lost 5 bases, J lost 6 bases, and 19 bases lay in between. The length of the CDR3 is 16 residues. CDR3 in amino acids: CASSPHLRLGAGELFF. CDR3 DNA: TGTGCCAGCAGCCCCCATCTTCGATTAGGCGCCGGGGAGCTGTTTTTT.

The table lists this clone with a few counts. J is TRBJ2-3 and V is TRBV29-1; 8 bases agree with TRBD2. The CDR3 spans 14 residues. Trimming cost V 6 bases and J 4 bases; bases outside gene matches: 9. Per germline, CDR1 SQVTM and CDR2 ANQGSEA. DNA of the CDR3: TGCAGCGTAAAGCGGGAGTTGGGACCAGATACGCAGTATTTT. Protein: CSVKRELGPDTQYF.

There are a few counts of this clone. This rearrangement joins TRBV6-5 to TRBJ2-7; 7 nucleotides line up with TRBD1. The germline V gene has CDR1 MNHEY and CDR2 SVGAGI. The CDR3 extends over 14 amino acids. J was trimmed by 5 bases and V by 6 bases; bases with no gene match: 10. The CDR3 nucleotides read TGTGCCAGCAGCCTAACAGGGGCAATGGACGAGCAGTACTTC. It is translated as CASSLTGAMDEQYF.

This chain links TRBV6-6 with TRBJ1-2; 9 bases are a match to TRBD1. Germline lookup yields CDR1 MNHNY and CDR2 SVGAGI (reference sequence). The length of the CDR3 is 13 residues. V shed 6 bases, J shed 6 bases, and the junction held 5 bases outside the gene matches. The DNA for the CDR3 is TGTGCCAGCAGGCCCGGGACAGGGAATGGCTACACCTTC. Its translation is CASRPGTGNGYTF.

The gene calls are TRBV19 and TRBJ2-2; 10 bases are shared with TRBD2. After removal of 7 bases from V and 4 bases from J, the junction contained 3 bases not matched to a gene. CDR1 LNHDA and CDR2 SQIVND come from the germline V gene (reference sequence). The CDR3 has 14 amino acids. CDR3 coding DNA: TGTGCCAGTACGGGACTAGCGATCACCGGGGAGCTGTTTTTT. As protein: CASTGLAITGELFF.

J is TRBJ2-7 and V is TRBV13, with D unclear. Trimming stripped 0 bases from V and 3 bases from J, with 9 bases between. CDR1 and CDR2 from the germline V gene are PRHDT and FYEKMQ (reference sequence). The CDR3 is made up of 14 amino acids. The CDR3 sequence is CASSLGSVGYEQYF. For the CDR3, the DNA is TGTGCCAGCAGCTTAGGGTCGGTCGGCTACGAGCAGTACTTC.

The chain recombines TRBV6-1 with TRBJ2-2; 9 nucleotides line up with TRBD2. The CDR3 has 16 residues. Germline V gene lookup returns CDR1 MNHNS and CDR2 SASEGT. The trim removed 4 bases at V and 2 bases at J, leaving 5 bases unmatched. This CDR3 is CASSGSGRQNTGELFF. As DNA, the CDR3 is TGTGCCAGCAGTGGAAGCGGGAGGCAAAACACCGGGGAGCTGTTTTTT.

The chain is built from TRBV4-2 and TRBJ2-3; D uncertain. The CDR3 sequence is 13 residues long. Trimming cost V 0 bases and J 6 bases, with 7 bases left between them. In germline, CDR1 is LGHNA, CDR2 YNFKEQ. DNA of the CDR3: TGTGCCAGCAGCCAAGATACCGCGGATACGCAGTATTTT. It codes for CASSQDTADTQYF.

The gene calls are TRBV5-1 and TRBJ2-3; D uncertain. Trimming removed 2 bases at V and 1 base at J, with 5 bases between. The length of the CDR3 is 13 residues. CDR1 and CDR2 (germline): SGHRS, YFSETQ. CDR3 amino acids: CASSFLGTDTQYF. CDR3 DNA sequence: TGCGCCAGCAGCTTTTTAGGCACAGATACGCAGTATTTT. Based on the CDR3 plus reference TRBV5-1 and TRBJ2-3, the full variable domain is KAGVTQTPRYLIKTRGQQVTLSCSPISGHRSVSWYQQTPGQGLQFLFEYFSETQRNKGNFPGRFSGRQFSNSRSEMNVSTLELGDSALYLCASSFLGTDTQYFGPGTRLTVL.

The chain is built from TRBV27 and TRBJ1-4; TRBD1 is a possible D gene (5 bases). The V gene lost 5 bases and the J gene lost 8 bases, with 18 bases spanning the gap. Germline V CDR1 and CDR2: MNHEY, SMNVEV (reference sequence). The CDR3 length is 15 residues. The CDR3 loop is CASSPQPGTAEKLFF. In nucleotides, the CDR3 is TGTGCCAGCAGTCCGCAACCAGGGACGGCCGAAAAACTGTTTTTT.

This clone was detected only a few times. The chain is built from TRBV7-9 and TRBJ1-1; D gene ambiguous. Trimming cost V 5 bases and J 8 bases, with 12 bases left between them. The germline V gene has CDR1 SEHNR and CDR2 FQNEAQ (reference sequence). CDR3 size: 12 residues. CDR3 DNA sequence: TGTGCCAGCAGCCGCCGGTTTGCAGAAGCTTTCTTT. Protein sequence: CASSRRFAEAFF. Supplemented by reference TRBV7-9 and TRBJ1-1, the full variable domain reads DTGVSQNPRHKITKRGQNVTFRCDPISEHNRLYWYRQTLGQGPEFLTYFQNEAQLEKSRLLSDRFSAERPKGSFSTLEIQRTEQGDSAMYLCASSRRFAEAFFGQGTRLTVV.

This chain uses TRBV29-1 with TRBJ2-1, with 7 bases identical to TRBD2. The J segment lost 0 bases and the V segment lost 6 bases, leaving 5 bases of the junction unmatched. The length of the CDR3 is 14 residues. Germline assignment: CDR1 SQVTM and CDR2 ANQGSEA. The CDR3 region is CSVTSPDSYNEQFF. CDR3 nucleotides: TGCAGCGTGACTAGCCCGGACTCCTACAATGAGCAGTTCTTC.

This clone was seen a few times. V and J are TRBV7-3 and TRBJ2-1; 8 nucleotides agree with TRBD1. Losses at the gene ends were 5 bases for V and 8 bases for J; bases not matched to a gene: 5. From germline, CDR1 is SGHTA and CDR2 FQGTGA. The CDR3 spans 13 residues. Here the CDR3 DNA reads TGTGCCAGCAGCCAAGGACAGGGCTATGAGCAGTTCTTC. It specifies CASSQGQGYEQFF.